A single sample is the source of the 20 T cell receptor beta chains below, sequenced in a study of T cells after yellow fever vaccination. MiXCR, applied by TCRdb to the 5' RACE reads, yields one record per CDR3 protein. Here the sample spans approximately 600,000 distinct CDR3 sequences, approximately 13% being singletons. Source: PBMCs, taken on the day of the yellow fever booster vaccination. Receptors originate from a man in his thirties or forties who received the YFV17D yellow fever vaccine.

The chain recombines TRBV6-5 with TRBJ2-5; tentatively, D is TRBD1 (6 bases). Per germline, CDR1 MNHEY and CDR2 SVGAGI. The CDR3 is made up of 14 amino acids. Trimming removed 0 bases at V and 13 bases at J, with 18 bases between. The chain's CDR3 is CASSYSQQGALRYF. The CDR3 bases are TGTGCCAGCAGTTACTCGCAACAGGGAGCCCTTAGGTACTTC.

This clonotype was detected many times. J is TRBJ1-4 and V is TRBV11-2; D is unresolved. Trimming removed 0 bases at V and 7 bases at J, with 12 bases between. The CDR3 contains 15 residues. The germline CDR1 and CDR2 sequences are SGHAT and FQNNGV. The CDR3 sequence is CASSLEAGYGEKLFF. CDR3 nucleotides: TGTGCCAGCAGCTTAGAGGCTGGGTATGGTGAAAAACTGTTTTTT.

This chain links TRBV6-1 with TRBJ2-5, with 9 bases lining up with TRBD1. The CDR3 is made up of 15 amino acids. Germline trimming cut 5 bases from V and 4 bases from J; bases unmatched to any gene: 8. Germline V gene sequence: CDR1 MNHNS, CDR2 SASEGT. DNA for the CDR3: TGTGCCAGCAGTCAAGGGACAGGGAGGGGAGAGACCCAGTACTTC. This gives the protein CASSQGTGRGETQYF.

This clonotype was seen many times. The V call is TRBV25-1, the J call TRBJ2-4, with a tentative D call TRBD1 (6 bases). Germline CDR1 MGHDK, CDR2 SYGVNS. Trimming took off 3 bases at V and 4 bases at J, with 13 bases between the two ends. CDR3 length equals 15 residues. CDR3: CASSDFRGGKNIQYF. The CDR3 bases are TGTGCCAGCAGTGACTTCAGGGGTGGAAAAAACATTCAGTACTTC.

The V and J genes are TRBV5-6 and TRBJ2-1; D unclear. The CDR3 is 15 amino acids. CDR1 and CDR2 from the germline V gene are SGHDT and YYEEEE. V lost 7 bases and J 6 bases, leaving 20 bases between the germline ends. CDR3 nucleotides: TGTGCCAGCCGTTTGCCGACCCAGCTGGGCAATGAGCAGTTCTTC. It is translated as CASRLPTQLGNEQFF.

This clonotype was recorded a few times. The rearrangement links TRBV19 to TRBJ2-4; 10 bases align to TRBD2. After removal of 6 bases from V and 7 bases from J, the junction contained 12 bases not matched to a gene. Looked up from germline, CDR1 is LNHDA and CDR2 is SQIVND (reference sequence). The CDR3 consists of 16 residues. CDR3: CASSKQSAGGPNIQYF. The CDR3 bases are TGTGCCAGTAGCAAACAATCAGCGGGAGGGCCCAACATTCAGTACTTC.

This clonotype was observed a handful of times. This CDR3 is CASSSAHEGRDEAFF. The CDR3 region has the DNA TGCGCCAGCAGCTCTGCTCACGAGGGTAGAGACGAAGCTTTCTTT. This chain links TRBV5-1 with TRBJ1-1; no clear D. The CDR3 is made up of 15 amino acids. The V gene's germline CDR1 is SGHRS and CDR2 YFSETQ. Trimming removed 3 bases at V and 8 bases at J, with 20 bases between. The full variable domain, in which reference TRBV5-1 and TRBJ1-1 provide the parts outside the CDR3, is KAGVTQTPRYLIKTRGQQVTLSCSPISGHRSVSWYQQTPGQGLQFLFEYFSETQRNKGNFPGRFSGRQFSNSRSEMNVSTLELGDSALYLCASSSAHEGRDEAFFGQGTRLTVV.

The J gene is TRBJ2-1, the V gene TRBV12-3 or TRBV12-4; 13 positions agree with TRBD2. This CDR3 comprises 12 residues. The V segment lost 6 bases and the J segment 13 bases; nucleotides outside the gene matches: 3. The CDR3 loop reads CASSRTSGSQFF. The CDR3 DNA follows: TGTGCCAGCAGCCGGACTAGCGGGAGTCAGTTCTTC.

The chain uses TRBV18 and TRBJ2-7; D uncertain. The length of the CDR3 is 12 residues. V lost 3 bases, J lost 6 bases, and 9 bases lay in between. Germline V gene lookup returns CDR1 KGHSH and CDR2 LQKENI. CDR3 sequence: CASSPPSGEQYF. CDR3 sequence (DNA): TGTGCCAGCTCACCCCCCAGTGGCGAGCAGTACTTC.

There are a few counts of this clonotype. The CDR3 sequence: CASSPKAGLNQPQHF. Written as DNA, the CDR3 is TGCGCCAGCAGCCCTAAGGCGGGGCTCAATCAGCCCCAGCATTTT. The chain has TRBV5-1 and TRBJ1-5; tentatively, D is TRBD1 (5 bases). The CDR3 contains 15 residues. V lost 4 bases, J lost 3 bases, and 14 bases lay in between. Germline lookup yields CDR1 SGHRS and CDR2 YFSETQ.

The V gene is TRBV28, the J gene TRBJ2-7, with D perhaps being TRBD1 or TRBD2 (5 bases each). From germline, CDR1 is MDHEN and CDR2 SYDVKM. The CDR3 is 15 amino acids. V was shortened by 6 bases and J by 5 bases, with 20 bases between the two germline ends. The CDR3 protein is CASRSEVRVTHEQYF. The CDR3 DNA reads TGTGCCAGCAGGTCGGAGGTCAGGGTAACCCACGAGCAGTACTTC.

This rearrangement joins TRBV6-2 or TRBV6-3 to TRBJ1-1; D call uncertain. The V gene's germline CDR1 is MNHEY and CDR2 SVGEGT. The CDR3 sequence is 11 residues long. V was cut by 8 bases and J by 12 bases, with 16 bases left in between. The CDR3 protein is CASDAYGVTFF. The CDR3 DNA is TGTGCCAGCGATGCATACGGTGTAACTTTCTTT.

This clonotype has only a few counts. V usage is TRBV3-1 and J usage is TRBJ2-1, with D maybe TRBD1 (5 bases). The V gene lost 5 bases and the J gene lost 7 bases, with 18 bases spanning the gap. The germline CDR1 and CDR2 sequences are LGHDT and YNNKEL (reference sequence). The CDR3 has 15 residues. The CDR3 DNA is TGTGCCAGCAGCGCCCGGATGGGATCAGGGAATGAGCAGTTCTTC. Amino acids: CASSARMGSGNEQFF.

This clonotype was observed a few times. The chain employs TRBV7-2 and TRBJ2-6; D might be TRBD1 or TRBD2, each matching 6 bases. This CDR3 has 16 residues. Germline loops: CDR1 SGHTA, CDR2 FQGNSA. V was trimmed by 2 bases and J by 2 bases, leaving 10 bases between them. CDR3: CASSLMGGAGANVLTF. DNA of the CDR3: TGTGCCAGCAGCTTAATGGGGGGCGCTGGGGCCAACGTCCTGACTTTC.

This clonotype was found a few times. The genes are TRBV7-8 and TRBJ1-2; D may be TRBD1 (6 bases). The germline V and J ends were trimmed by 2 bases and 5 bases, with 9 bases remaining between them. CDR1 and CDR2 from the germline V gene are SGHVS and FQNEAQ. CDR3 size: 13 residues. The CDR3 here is CASSLPGEYGYTF. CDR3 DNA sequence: TGTGCCAGCAGCTTACCAGGGGAGTATGGCTACACCTTC.

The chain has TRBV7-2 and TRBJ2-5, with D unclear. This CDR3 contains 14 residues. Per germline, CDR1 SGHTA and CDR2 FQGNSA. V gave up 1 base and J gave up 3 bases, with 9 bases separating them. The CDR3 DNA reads TGTGCCAGCAGCTTAGTGGTCAGCGAAGAGACCCAGTACTTC. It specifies CASSLVVSEETQYF.

Written as DNA, the CDR3 is TGTGCCAGCAGTGCCCGAGCGGGGCCCTTGAATGAGCAGTTCTTC. It codes for CASSARAGPLNEQFF. V is TRBV12-3 or TRBV12-4 and J is TRBJ2-1, with 7 bases lining up with TRBD2. This CDR3 has 15 amino acids. Trimming cost V 5 bases and J 7 bases; bases outside gene matches: 11.

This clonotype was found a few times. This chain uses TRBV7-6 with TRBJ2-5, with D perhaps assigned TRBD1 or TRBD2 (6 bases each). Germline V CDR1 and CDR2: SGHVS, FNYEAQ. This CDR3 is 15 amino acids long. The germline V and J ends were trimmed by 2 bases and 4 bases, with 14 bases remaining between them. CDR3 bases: TGTGCCAGCAGCTTATGGGGGGACACTAGAGAGACCCAGTACTTC. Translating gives CASSLWGDTRETQYF.

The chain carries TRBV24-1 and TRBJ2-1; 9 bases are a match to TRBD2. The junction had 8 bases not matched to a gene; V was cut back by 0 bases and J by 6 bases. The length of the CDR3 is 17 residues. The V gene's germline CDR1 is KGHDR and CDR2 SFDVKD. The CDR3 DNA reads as TGTGCCACCAGTGATTTGCTCGCGGGAGGGCCTGTCAATGAGCAGTTCTTC. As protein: CATSDLLAGGPVNEQFF.

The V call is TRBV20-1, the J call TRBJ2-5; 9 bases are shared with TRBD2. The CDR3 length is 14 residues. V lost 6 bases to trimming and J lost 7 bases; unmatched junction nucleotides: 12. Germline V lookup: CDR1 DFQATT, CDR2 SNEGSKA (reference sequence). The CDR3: CSAHGLANEGTQYF. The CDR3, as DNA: TGCAGTGCGCACGGACTAGCGAATGAAGGGACCCAGTACTTC.